This entry concerns a single TCR beta chain. These data belong to a study of blood T cell repertoires in COVID-19. The CDR3 length is 13 residues. V was clipped by 2 bases and J by 2 bases, with 6 bases between them. Germline CDR1 and CDR2: LNHNV and YYDKDF (reference sequence). Assay used: immunoSEQ multiplex PCR; TCRdb lists only in-frame clones, some missing. The sample contains around 100,000 clones, approximately 80% of which appear only once. The sequence came from a human donor in a cohort sampled during active COVID-19. Sample: peripheral blood. The chain recombines TRBV15 with TRBJ1-1; D not resolved. Here the CDR3 reads CATSRLTNTEAFF. CDR3 coding DNA: TGTGCCACCAGCAGATTAACTAACACTGAAGCTTTCTTT. The full variable domain, with the rest looked up from reference TRBV15 and TRBJ1-1, is DAMVIQNPRYQVTQFGKPVTLSCSQTLNHNVMYWYQQKSSQAPKLLFHYYDKDFNNEADTPDNFQSRRPNTSFCFLDIRSPGLGDTAMYLCATSRLTNTEAFFGQGTRLTVV.